This T cell receptor (beta chain) was sequenced during a study of CD8+ T cells in alopecia areata. Isolated RNA was reverse transcribed into cDNA used as the sequencing template. Assay: immunoSEQ multiplex PCR; the TCRdb copy retains only in-frame clones and omits some. The sample carries about 160,000 clones, about three fifths recorded once. On this clone: Other DNA sequences in this sample translate to the same CDR3.

The CDR3 contains 12 residues. In germline, CDR1 is SQVTM, CDR2 ANQGSEA. V was clipped by 4 bases and J by 3 bases, with 9 bases between them. Treatment indicated: oral pan-JAK inhibitor, 5-10 mg twice daily. In alopecia areata patients, both lesional scalp punch biopsies and peripheral blood were collected. PBMCs, the starting material, were the source of sorted CD4+ and CD8+ T cells. The rearrangement links TRBV29-1 to TRBJ1-2; D call uncertain. This sample comprised CD4+ T cells sorted from blood, obtained at week 4, from a patient treated with tofacitinib. The clonotype was recovered from a human donor with alopecia areata. The CDR3, as DNA: TGCAGCGTTGGCGACCGTGACTATGGCTACACCTTC. Its translation: CSVGDRDYGYTF. Together with reference TRBV29-1 and TRBJ1-2, the CDR3 gives the full variable domain: SAVISQKPSRDICQRGTSLTIQCQVDSQVTMMFWYRQQPGQSLTLIATANQGSEATYESGFVIDKFPISRPNLTFSTLTVSNMSPEDSSIYLCSVGDRDYGYTFGSGTRLTVV.